This T cell receptor (beta chain) was identified in a study of blood T cell repertoires in COVID-19. In the original analysis: By means of reference gene primer amplification, nucleated cell counts were estimated. The data were produced by immunoSEQ multiplex PCR, yet TCRdb's version contains in-frame clones alone and is incomplete. V, J and clone size are taken as reported in that table, and D and trimming were inferred from the DNA itself. In the table there are 250,000 or so clones, roughly 80% of which are singletons. This CDR3 spans 17 amino acids. Germline-derived CDR1 and CDR2 are LNHDA and SQIVND (reference sequence). The ends were cut back, 0 bases at V and 10 bases at J, with 22 bases in the middle.

This clonotype originated in a man between 60 and 75 years old who had recovered from COVID-19. Sequences were obtained from PBMCs or T cells enriched from blood (not recorded which). The chain uses TRBV19 and TRBJ1-5; D is possibly TRBD1 (5 bases). The CDR3 DNA follows: TGTGCCAGTAGTATAGACGGGGGGGTGCCAGGCCAGGGACCCCAGCATTTT. This sequence encodes CASSIDGGVPGQGPQHF.